Sequencing of this T cell receptor beta chain was carried out in a study of blood T cells in healthy people across ages. As concerns this clonotype: Sequence at one end of the junction differs from germline and may be a read error.

For the second PCR, which ran for roughly 7 to 11 cycles, a sample-barcoded 5' primer and a J-beta primer mix were used. TCRdb processed the 5' RACE reads anew with MiXCR; each CDR3 protein has one entry. The data show about 680,000 distinct CDR3 sequences, roughly 50% seen once. The CDR3 runs 15 residues. The germline gives CDR1 LGHNA, CDR2 YNFKEQ. The source of this sequence is a woman in her fifties or sixties in good health. The sample consisted of blood. The J gene is TRBJ2-7, the V gene TRBV4-2; D may be TRBD1 (5 bases). The CDR3 spells CVSSQDSNRKREQYF. The CDR3 nucleotides are TGTGTCAGCAGCCAAGATAGTAACAGGAAGCGTGAGCAGTACTTC.